Sequencing of this TCR beta chain was carried out in a study of blood T cell repertoires in COVID-19. Turning to the study itself: There were acute and convalescent COVID-19 samples, and they came from the United States, Italy and Spain. PBMCs, B-cell-depleted T cells, or T cells provided the cDNA or gDNA that made up the material.

This CDR3 contains 15 residues. The germline V gene has CDR1 SGHVS and CDR2 FQNEAQ. The V and J ends lost 5 bases and 1 base respectively, with 14 bases between them. In the original workflow: Reference gene primer amplification gave nucleated cell count estimates. Produced via immunoSEQ multiplex PCR; TCRdb's table is partial and in-frame only. V, J and clone size are those of that table, while D and trimming were read from the DNA. The table has under 300,000 clones, roughly 86% seen once. This TCR came from a woman in her 70s with active or convalescent COVID-19. The source material was peripheral blood. The V and J genes are TRBV7-8 and TRBJ1-2, with D maybe TRBD1 (6 bases). Here the CDR3 reads CASSQGQGLNYGYTF. CDR3 DNA sequence: TGTGCCAGCAGCCAAGGCCAGGGGCTTAACTATGGCTACACCTTC.